The T cell receptor (beta chain) under discussion was sequenced for a study of T cells in Graves' hyperthyroidism and ophthalmopathy. The source material, RNA transcripts, was used to amplify TCR beta CDR3 regions. Researchers ran a first-round RT-PCR on the TCR CDR3 using the HTBI primer set. TCRdb reprocessed the multiplex PCR reads with MiXCR, giving one entry per CDR3 protein. The data hold about 500,000 distinct CDR3 sequences, with 15% to 20% observed a single time. The CDR3 totals 16 residues. The germline CDR1 and CDR2 sequences are MDHEN and SYDVKM. Deletions cut 4 bases from V and 0 bases from J, with 15 bases between. At least 3 on the Clinical Activity Score was recorded for ophthalmopathy patients, who also had NOSPECS grade at least 4 and duration under 3 months. It was less than 13 ml of fresh peripheral blood that supplied the PBMCs. This clonotype was recorded many times.

This chain joins TRBV28 and TRBJ1-1, with D perhaps matching TRBD1 (6 bases). The clonotype originates from a woman in her 30s with Graves' ophthalmopathy. Source material: blood. The CDR3 sequence is CASSSGQLIMNTEAFF. DNA for the CDR3: TGTGCCAGCAGTTCTGGACAGCTGATAATGAACACTGAAGCTTTCTTT.